This TCR beta chain was obtained from a study of T cell changes during pregnancy in multiple sclerosis. This CDR3 is built from 17 residues. Germline V lookup: CDR1 SGHRS, CDR2 YFSETQ. V was cut by 4 bases and J by 2 bases, with 19 bases left in between. This clone showed up just once. The protocol was immunoSEQ multiplex PCR, while the TCRdb copy is restricted to in-frame clones and leaves out a portion. The data contain approximately 35,000 clones, roughly 90% of them singletons. Sequencing was performed on CD4+ T cells from peripheral blood mononuclear cells, taken in the second trimester of pregnancy. This sequence joins TRBV5-1 and TRBJ2-1; tentative D call: TRBD2 (5 bases). This clonotype was obtained from a female donor in good health, enrolled as a control in a pregnancy study. Here the CDR3 reads CASSRTPASSPYNEQFF. CDR3 nucleotide sequence: TGCGCCAGCAGCAGGACCCCCGCTAGCAGCCCCTACAATGAGCAGTTCTTC.